The 24 T cell receptor beta chains presented below share a single source sample, sequenced in a study of blood T cells in healthy people across ages. Primers used in a second PCR of about 7 to 11 cycles were a sample-barcoded 5' primer and a J-beta primer mix. TCRdb processed the 5' RACE reads anew with MiXCR; each CDR3 protein has one entry. The repertoire has about 1.1 million distinct CDR3 sequences, 35% to 40% of them found once; the top ten carry 10% to 15%. The sequenced sample was blood. The receptor source for this set is a man between 18 and 29 years old in good health.

This clonotype was recorded a few times. This chain links TRBV12-3 or TRBV12-4 with TRBJ2-5, with a possible D match to TRBD2 (6 bases). CDR3 length equals 15 residues. V was cut by 6 bases and J by 1 base, with 15 bases left in between. The CDR3 region has the DNA TGTGCCAGCAGCCCAGTGGGAGGTTCCCAAGAGACCCAGTACTTC. This codes for CASSPVGGSQETQYF.

A remark on this clonotype: Germline is not matched at one junction end, which may reflect a read error. V gene TRBV5-5 combines with J gene TRBJ1-2, with D possibly being TRBD1 (6 bases). The CDR3 contains 14 residues. Germline V lookup: CDR1 SGHKS, CDR2 YYEKEE (reference sequence). CDR3 sequence reads: CASSLGRSGRGCTF. The CDR3 DNA reads TGTGCCAGCAGCCTCGGACGGTCGGGCAGGGGCTGCACCTTC.

This clonotype was counted between two and nine times. CDR3: CASSPLLEDRRDTQYF. The CDR3, as DNA: TGCGCCAGCAGCCCACTTTTGGAAGACCGGAGGGATACGCAGTATTTT. J is TRBJ2-3 and V is TRBV5-1, with D possibly matching TRBD2 (5 bases). V lost 4 bases and J lost 6, with 21 bases in between. CDR3 length: 16 residues. Germline V gene lookup returns CDR1 SGHRS and CDR2 YFSETQ.

This clonotype was counted between two and nine times. The chain has TRBV9 and TRBJ1-4; weak D call: TRBD1 (6 bases). This CDR3 is built from 17 residues. V lost 3 bases, J lost 8 bases, and 23 bases lay in between. CDR1 SGDLS and CDR2 YYNGEE come from the germline V gene. The CDR3 is CASSEGDRALRWEKLFF. The CDR3, as DNA: TGTGCCAGCAGCGAGGGGGACCGGGCCCTGAGGTGGGAAAAACTGTTTTTT.

For the CDR3, the DNA is TGTGCCAGCAGTGACTCCCGGGACAGGGTCTACGAGCAGTACTTC. Its protein product is CASSDSRDRVYEQYF. The rearrangement joins TRBV25-1 to TRBJ2-5; 9 bases line up with TRBD1. The J call may be faulty, since TRBJ2-7 better matches the DNA end. Germline V gene sequence: CDR1 MGHDK, CDR2 SYGVNS. The CDR3 runs 15 residues.

The chain uses TRBV11-2 and TRBJ2-2; no firm D call. The V end was cut by 10 bases, the J end by 4 bases, with 7 bases between. CDR3 size: 11 residues. Per germline, CDR1 SGHAT and CDR2 FQNNGV. CDR3 in DNA: TGTGCCATCCACCTCACCGGGGAGCTGTTTTTT. This sequence encodes CAIHLTGELFF.

This clonotype was seen more than once but under ten times. This chain links TRBV5-5 with TRBJ1-2; D is unresolved. The CDR3 spans 13 residues. Germline-derived CDR1 and CDR2 are SGHKS and YYEKEE (reference sequence). With 0 bases removed from V and 8 bases from J, the gap between germline ends came to 11 bases. CDR3 coding DNA: TGTGCCAGCAGCTTGGACTTAGCGAGAGGCTACACCTTC. This sequence encodes CASSLDLARGYTF. Using reference TRBV5-5 and TRBJ1-2 for the parts outside the CDR3, the full variable domain is DAGVTQSPTHLIKTRGQQVTLRCSPISGHKSVSWYQQVLGQGPQFIFQYYEKEERGRGNFPDRFSARQFPNYSSELNVNALLLGDSALYLCASSLDLARGYTFGSGTRLTVV.

This clonotype was detected many times. The rearrangement uses TRBV6-2 or TRBV6-3 and TRBJ1-2; TRBD1 matches 7 bases. The trim removed 5 bases at V and 4 bases at J, leaving 4 bases unmatched. The CDR3 is 13 residues long. The germline V gene encodes CDR1 MNHEY and CDR2 SVGEGT. The CDR3 DNA follows: TGTGCCAGCAGTCAGGACAGGATCTATGGCTACACCTTC. Translating it yields CASSQDRIYGYTF.

This clonotype was observed a handful of times. This rearrangement joins TRBV20-1 to TRBJ2-3; 10 nucleotides line up with TRBD2. The CDR3 is 15 residues long. Germline V CDR1 and CDR2: DFQATT, SNEGSKA (reference sequence). V shed 0 bases, J shed 2 bases, and the junction held 2 bases outside the gene matches. The CDR3 DNA reads as TGCAGTGCTAGAGAAGCGGGGGGGCCCACAGATACGCAGTATTTT. Amino acid sequence: CSAREAGGPTDTQYF.

This clonotype has only a few counts. The chain couples TRBV6-5 to TRBJ1-2; D is possibly TRBD1 (5 bases). There are 13 residues in the CDR3. The germline V and J ends were trimmed by 2 bases and 8 bases, with 12 bases remaining between them. The germline CDR1 and CDR2 sequences are MNHEY and SVGAGI. The CDR3 region is CASSYRDRWGYTF. As DNA, the CDR3 is TGTGCCAGCAGTTACAGGGACCGCTGGGGCTACACCTTC.

The chain recombines TRBV10-3 with TRBJ1-4, with 8 positions matching TRBD1. The CDR3 is 13 amino acids. Unmatched junction bases numbered 7, after V lost 11 bases and J lost 5 bases. Per germline, CDR1 ENHRY and CDR2 SYGVKD. The CDR3 reads CAVSQGANEKLFF. The CDR3, as DNA: TGTGCCGTCTCCCAGGGGGCGAATGAAAAACTGTTTTTT.

J is TRBJ2-5 and V is TRBV28, with a possible D match to TRBD1 (6 bases). CDR1 MDHEN and CDR2 SYDVKM come from the germline V gene. V lost 5 bases and J 2 bases, leaving 21 bases between the germline ends. This CDR3 spans 17 amino acids. This chain's CDR3 is CASSTFVLTRGQETQYF. CDR3 sequence (DNA): TGTGCCAGCAGTACCTTCGTTCTCACCAGGGGACAAGAGACCCAGTACTTC.

V gene TRBV5-1 combines with J gene TRBJ1-6; D uncertain. The CDR3 is 15 amino acids. Trimming stripped 4 bases from V and 7 bases from J, with 15 bases between. Germline CDR1 reads SGHRS; CDR2 reads YFSETQ. DNA for the CDR3: TGCGCCAGCAGCCCCGACATAGCTACCAATTCACCCCTCCACTTT. It codes for CASSPDIATNSPLHF.

This clonotype was counted once. This sequence may be a read error, since a much larger clone differs from it by one base. DNA of the CDR3: TGTGCCAGCAGTCGTAACCCGGGACTAGTTATTAGTGAGCAGTACTTC. It codes for CASSRNPGLVISEQYF. This sequence joins TRBV14 and TRBJ2-7, with 8 bases that match TRBD2. V lost 6 bases to trimming and J lost 7 bases; unmatched junction nucleotides: 17. The germline V gene encodes CDR1 SGHDN and CDR2 FVKESK. There are 16 residues in the CDR3. The full variable domain, completed using reference TRBV14 and TRBJ2-7, is EAGVTQFPSHSVIEKGQTVTLRCDPISGHDNLYWYRRVMGKEIKFLLHFVKESKQDESGMPNNRFLAERTGGTYSTLKVQPAELEDSGVYFCASSRNPGLVISEQYFGPGTRLTVT.

This clonotype was recorded once. This chain joins TRBV10-3 and TRBJ2-3; possibly TRBD2 for D (5 bases). Germline V lookup: CDR1 ENHRY, CDR2 SYGVKD. The germline V and J ends were trimmed by 2 bases and 6 bases, with 18 bases remaining between them. The CDR3 extends over 16 amino acids. The CDR3 nucleotides are TGTGCCATCAGTGAGGCGAAGGAGCGGTCATTGGATACGCAGTATTTT. Translation: CAISEAKERSLDTQYF.

The chain employs TRBV6-1 and TRBJ1-2; D gene ambiguous. CDR1 MNHNS and CDR2 SASEGT come from the germline V gene. The CDR3 length is 13 residues. V shed 1 base and J shed 8 bases, with 11 bases lying between them. Written as DNA, the CDR3 is TGTGCCAGCAGTGAAGTTGCAGACTTCGGCTACACCTTC. This sequence encodes CASSEVADFGYTF.

The chain joins TRBV7-9 to TRBJ1-2; D gene uncertain. V was cut by 11 bases and J by 4 bases, with 20 bases left in between. In germline, CDR1 is SEHNR, CDR2 FQNEAQ (reference sequence). The CDR3 covers 14 residues. CDR3: CASISTPAIYGYTF. The CDR3 DNA sequence: TGTGCCTCGATCTCCACGCCGGCTATCTATGGCTACACCTTC.

This clonotype was detected only a few times. The genes are TRBV7-9 and TRBJ2-3; 12 bases align to TRBD2. Losses at the gene ends were 7 bases for V and 0 bases for J; bases not matched to a gene: 5. The V gene's germline CDR1 is SEHNR and CDR2 FQNEAQ (reference sequence). The CDR3 is made up of 16 amino acids. The CDR3: CASTTGLAGSTDTQYF. The CDR3 coding sequence is TGTGCCAGCACGACTGGACTAGCGGGGAGCACAGATACGCAGTATTTT.

This chain connects TRBV27 to TRBJ2-7; 8 bases agree with TRBD1. CDR1 MNHEY and CDR2 SMNVEV come from the germline V gene (reference sequence). Trimming took 9 bases from V and 8 from J; bases not matched to a gene: 12. The length of the CDR3 is 13 residues. The CDR3 DNA is TGTGCCAGTATCCGGACAGGGACTTACAAGCAGTACTTC. Its translation is CASIRTGTYKQYF.

This clonotype came up a few times. The chain uses TRBV25-1 and TRBJ1-6; D gene uncertain. Trimming stripped 2 bases from V and 8 bases from J, with 13 bases between. The CDR3 consists of 15 residues. Per the germline V gene, CDR1 is MGHDK and CDR2 is SYGVNS. CDR3 bases: TGTGCCAGCAGTGAAACTGGAATTATCGATTCACCCCTCCACTTT. This sequence encodes CASSETGIIDSPLHF.

This clonotype came up a few times. The chain employs TRBV20-1 and TRBJ1-5; 10 bases agree with TRBD1. There are 14 residues in the CDR3. The germline CDR1 and CDR2 sequences are DFQATT and SNEGSKA (reference sequence). J lost 6 bases, V lost 4 bases, and 6 bases had no gene match. In DNA, the CDR3 is TGCAGTGCTAAGACAGGGGGCTCGGGTCAGCCCCAGCATTTT. It yields the protein CSAKTGGSGQPQHF.

This clonotype came up a few times. This rearrangement joins TRBV20-1 to TRBJ2-5; the D call may be TRBD1 or TRBD2 (5 bases each). Germline V CDR1 and CDR2: DFQATT, SNEGSKA (reference sequence). The ends were cut back, 5 bases at V and 0 bases at J, with 16 bases in the middle. This CDR3 spans 15 amino acids. CDR3: CSAARDDWYQETQYF. CDR3 coding DNA: TGCAGTGCTGCCCGGGACGATTGGTACCAAGAGACCCAGTACTTC.

This clonotype was picked up a small number of times. This chain joins TRBV12-3 or TRBV12-4 and TRBJ1-1; no reliable D call. This CDR3 spans 16 amino acids. V lost 6 bases, J lost 1 base, and 18 bases lay in between. Here the CDR3 DNA reads TGTGCCAGCAGCCCCTCGACCGGACCTCGGAACACTGAAGCTTTCTTT. Residues: CASSPSTGPRNTEAFF.

There are a few counts of this clonotype. V is TRBV3-1 and J is TRBJ2-1; 13 bases map to TRBD2. This CDR3 comprises 15 residues. Germline assignment: CDR1 LGHDT and CDR2 YNNKEL (reference sequence). The junction had 6 bases not matched to a gene; V was cut back by 4 bases and J by 9 bases. The CDR3 DNA reads as TGTGCCAGCAGCCGACTAGCGGGGGGTTCGACTGAGCAGTTCTTC. Translated, it gives CASSRLAGGSTEQFF.